This TCR beta chain is drawn from a study of CD8 T cells in Susac syndrome. Concerning this clonotype itself: What it binds is not known.

General study results and limits: TCR sequencing and HLA analysis covered a relatively small number of individuals.

cDNA came from about 0.5 to 1 ug RNA primed by random hexamers. Using its own MiXCR run on the immunoSEQ multiplex PCR reads, TCRdb lists one record per CDR3 protein. The sample shows 170,000 or so distinct CDR3 sequences, over 85% of them seen only once. The CDR3 sequence is 14 residues long. Trimming cost V 5 bases and J 6 bases; bases outside gene matches: 6. Germline values: CDR1 SNHLY, CDR2 FYNNEI. The genes are TRBV2 and TRBJ2-1, with 8 bases identical to TRBD1. This clonotype originated in a human donor with multiple sclerosis. The source material was CD4+ T cells from PBMCs. The CDR3 DNA reads TGTGCCAGCAGTTGGACAGGGATGTTCAATGAGCAGTTCTTC. Protein: CASSWTGMFNEQFF.